These 16 T cell receptor beta chains were sequenced from one sample in a study of T cells after posttransplantation cyclophosphamide. TCRdb keeps only in-frame clones here, not all; method: immunoSEQ multiplex PCR. The repertoire holds some 17,000 clones, 77% seen once, with less than 35% in the top ten. Busulfan-fludarabine conditioning, marrow transplant, and cyclophosphamide on days +3 and +4 were administered. The sample in question was CD8+ T cells sorted from PBMCs, obtained 1,900 to 2,000 days after a stem cell transplant with posttransplant cyclophosphamide. The receptor set was obtained from a female patient in her 40s who received an allogeneic stem cell transplant from a related donor, was CMV-positive, and had no GVHD. The graft donor may account for some of the T cells.

The chain couples TRBV5-4 to TRBJ2-7; 8 positions agree with TRBD1. V trimming: 4 bases; J trimming: 5 bases; junction bases outside the gene matches: 5. The germline gives CDR1 SGHNT, CDR2 YYREEE (reference sequence). This CDR3 is built from 13 residues. The CDR3 sequence is CASSPGQGHEQYF. CDR3 DNA sequence: TGTGCCAGCAGCCCCGGACAGGGCCACGAGCAGTACTTC.

The rearrangement uses TRBV18 and TRBJ2-1; the match to TRBD2 covers 11 bases. Trimming took 7 bases from V and 6 from J; bases not matched to a gene: 8. The germline V gene encodes CDR1 KGHSH and CDR2 LQKENI. The CDR3 has 15 residues. The CDR3 loop is CASYAGTSGTNEQFF. DNA of the CDR3: TGTGCCAGCTACGCCGGGACTAGCGGTACCAATGAGCAGTTCTTC.

There are a few counts of this clone. The V and J genes are TRBV7-9 and TRBJ2-2; 8 bases are shared with TRBD1. V shed 4 bases and J 3 bases; nucleotides not matched to a gene: 7. The CDR3 spans 16 residues. Germline CDR1 reads SEHNR; CDR2 reads FQNEAQ (reference sequence). The CDR3 region is CASSSPDRAYTGELFF. The CDR3 DNA reads TGTGCCAGCAGCTCTCCGGACAGGGCCTACACCGGGGAGCTGTTTTTT.

This chain uses TRBV10-3 with TRBJ1-5; D call uncertain. The V gene's germline CDR1 is ENHRY and CDR2 SYGVKD. V lost 2 bases and J lost 6, with 23 bases in between. The CDR3 spans 18 residues. As DNA, the CDR3 is TGTGCCATCAGTGAGGTTCCGGGAGCAGGAGAGGGTGGTCAGCCCCAGCATTTT. It encodes CAISEVPGAGEGGQPQHF.

The V gene is TRBV7-8, the J gene TRBJ2-7; 7 bases align to TRBD1. This CDR3 is 14 amino acids long. The J segment lost 3 bases and the V segment lost 5 bases, leaving 7 bases of the junction unmatched. Germline V gene lookup returns CDR1 SGHVS and CDR2 FQNEAQ. For the CDR3, the DNA is TGTGCCAGCAGCCAGGGACAGACCAACTACGAGCAGTACTTC. Translation gives CASSQGQTNYEQYF.

V is TRBV25-1 and J is TRBJ1-6; TRBD1 matches at 7 bases. Germline CDR1 reads MGHDK; CDR2 reads SYGVNS. V dropped 2 bases and J dropped 9; count of bases not matched to a gene: 13. The CDR3 covers 17 residues. Here the CDR3 reads CASSEPGTVFVSSPLHF. In nucleotides, the CDR3 is TGTGCCAGCAGTGAACCCGGGACAGTCTTTGTGAGTTCACCCCTCCACTTT.

This clone was observed a single time. CDR3 protein: CASSLVSGGRNEQYF. In DNA form, the CDR3 reads TGTGCCAGCAGCTTGGTATCGGGGGGGAGGAACGAGCAGTACTTC. This chain uses TRBV5-4 with TRBJ2-7; 8 positions agree with TRBD2. This CDR3 region has 15 residues. V dropped 0 bases and J dropped 5; count of bases not matched to a gene: 7. Germline V lookup: CDR1 SGHNT, CDR2 YYREEE (reference sequence). Full variable domain (rest looked up from reference TRBV5-4 and TRBJ2-7): ETGVTQSPTHLIKTRGQQVTLRCSSQSGHNTVSWYQQALGQGPQFIFQYYREEENGRGNFPPRFSGLQFPNYSSELNVNALELDDSALYLCASSLVSGGRNEQYFGPGTRLTVT.

The chain couples TRBV4-1 to TRBJ1-2; tentatively, D is TRBD1 (5 bases). CDR1 is MGHRA and CDR2 is YSYEKL in the germline V gene. Trimming removed 1 base at V and 6 bases at J, with 15 bases between. The length of the CDR3 is 15 residues. CDR3 coding DNA: TGCGCCAGCAGCCAAGTATGGGGGGAAGAAGATGGCTACACCTTC. Protein product: CASSQVWGEEDGYTF.

V gene TRBV11-2 combines with J gene TRBJ2-5; TRBD2 might be the D (5 bases). The CDR3 covers 14 residues. V dropped 5 bases and J dropped 5 bases, with 15 bases sitting between them. Germline CDR1 is SGHAT and CDR2 is FQNNGV. The CDR3 bases are TGTGCCAGCAGCCCCGGACCGGGGTTCGAGACCCAGTACTTC. Translating gives CASSPGPGFETQYF.

The V and J genes are TRBV6-1 and TRBJ2-1; perhaps TRBD2 as D (5 bases). V dropped 2 bases and J dropped 9 bases, with 11 bases sitting between them. CDR1 MNHNS and CDR2 SASEGT come from the germline V gene. The CDR3 totals 13 residues. CDR3 coding DNA: TGTGCCAGCAGTGAATCCGGGGTTCGTGAGCAGTTCTTC. Translated, it gives CASSESGVREQFF.

This clone has just a few counts. The J gene is TRBJ2-7, the V gene TRBV4-1; D is possibly TRBD2 (5 bases). Germline CDR1 and CDR2: MGHRA and YSYEKL. V lost 0 bases, J lost 2 bases, and 11 bases lay in between. The CDR3 is 15 residues long. The DNA for the CDR3 is TGCGCCAGCAGCCAAGACACGGGGAGCGCCTACGAGCAGTACTTC. Amino acids: CASSQDTGSAYEQYF.

CDR3 in DNA: TGTGCCATCAGTGAGAGAGGACAGGGACAGTATAGCAATCAGCCCCAGCATTTT. This encodes CAISERGQGQYSNQPQHF. The rearrangement links TRBV10-3 to TRBJ1-5; 8 positions match TRBD1. Germline V gene sequence: CDR1 ENHRY, CDR2 SYGVKD. V lost 2 bases and J lost 0; bases outside the gene matches: 9. The CDR3 consists of 18 residues.

The chain employs TRBV6-1 and TRBJ1-4; possibly TRBD1 for D (6 bases). Germline loops: CDR1 MNHNS, CDR2 SASEGT. The CDR3 totals 15 residues. V was cut by 8 bases and J by 0 bases, with 13 bases left in between. The CDR3 coding sequence is TGTGCCAGCCAACTGAGACAGGCAACTAATGAAAAACTGTTTTTT. It encodes CASQLRQATNEKLFF.

The genes are TRBV19 and TRBJ2-2; D is possibly TRBD1 (5 bases). V lost 10 bases, J lost 1 base, and 13 bases lay in between. From germline, CDR1 is LNHDA and CDR2 SQIVND (reference sequence). This CDR3 region has 14 residues. DNA of the CDR3: TGTGCCACCAAGGACACCCTGAACACCGGGGAGCTGTTTTTT. Amino acids: CATKDTLNTGELFF.

The V and J genes are TRBV9 and TRBJ2-2, with 9 bases that match TRBD2. CDR1 SGDLS and CDR2 YYNGEE come from the germline V gene. Losses at the gene ends were 3 bases for V and 10 bases for J; bases not matched to a gene: 7. This CDR3 spans 14 amino acids. CDR3 residues: CASSESSGEVELFF. The CDR3 DNA reads as TGTGCCAGCAGCGAATCTAGCGGGGAGGTGGAGCTGTTTTTT.

The chain employs TRBV4-2 and TRBJ2-2; D is possibly TRBD2 (6 bases). Germline V gives CDR1 LGHNA, CDR2 YNFKEQ. CDR3 length equals 17 residues. Trimming cost V 0 bases and J 3 bases, with 14 bases left between them. The DNA of the CDR3 is TGTGCCAGCAGCCAAGAACCGGGGGTGGGAGACACCGGGGAGCTGTTTTTT. Translating it yields CASSQEPGVGDTGELFF.